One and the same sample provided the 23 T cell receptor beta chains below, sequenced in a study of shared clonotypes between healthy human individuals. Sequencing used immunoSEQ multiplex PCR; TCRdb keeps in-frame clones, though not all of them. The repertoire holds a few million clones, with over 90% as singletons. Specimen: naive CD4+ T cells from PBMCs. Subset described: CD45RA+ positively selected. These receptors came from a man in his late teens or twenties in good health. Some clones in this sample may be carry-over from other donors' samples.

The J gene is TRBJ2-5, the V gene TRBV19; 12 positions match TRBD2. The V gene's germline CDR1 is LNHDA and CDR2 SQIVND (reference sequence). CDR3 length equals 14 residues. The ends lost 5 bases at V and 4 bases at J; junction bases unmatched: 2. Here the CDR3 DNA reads TGTGCCAGTAGTGGACTAGCGGGGCCAGAGACCCAGTACTTC. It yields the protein CASSGLAGPETQYF. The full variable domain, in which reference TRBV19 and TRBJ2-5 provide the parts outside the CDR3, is DGGITQSPKYLFRKEGQNVTLSCEQNLNHDAMYWYRQDPGQGLRLIYYSQIVNDFQKGDIAEGYSVSREKKESFPLTVTSAQKNPTAFYLCASSGLAGPETQYFGPGTRLLVL.

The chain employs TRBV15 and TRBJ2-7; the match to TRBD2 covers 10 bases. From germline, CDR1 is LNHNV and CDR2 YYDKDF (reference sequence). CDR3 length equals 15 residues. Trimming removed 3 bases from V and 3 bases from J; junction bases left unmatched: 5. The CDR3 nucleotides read TGTGCCACCAGCAGGCCAAGGACTAGCGGCTACGAGCAGTACTTC. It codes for CATSRPRTSGYEQYF.

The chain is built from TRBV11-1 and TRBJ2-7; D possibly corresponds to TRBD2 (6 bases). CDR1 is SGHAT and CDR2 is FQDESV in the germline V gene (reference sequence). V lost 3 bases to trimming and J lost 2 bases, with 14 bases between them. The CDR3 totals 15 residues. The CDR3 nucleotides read TGTGCCAGCAGCTTCGGGGGAGGAGGGCCCTACGAGCAGTACTTC. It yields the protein CASSFGGGGPYEQYF.

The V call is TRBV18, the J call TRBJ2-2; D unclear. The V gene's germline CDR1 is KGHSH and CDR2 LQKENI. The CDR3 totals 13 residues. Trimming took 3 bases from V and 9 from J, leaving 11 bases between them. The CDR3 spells CASSPPVSWELFF. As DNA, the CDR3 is TGTGCCAGCTCACCCCCTGTTTCGTGGGAGCTGTTTTTT.

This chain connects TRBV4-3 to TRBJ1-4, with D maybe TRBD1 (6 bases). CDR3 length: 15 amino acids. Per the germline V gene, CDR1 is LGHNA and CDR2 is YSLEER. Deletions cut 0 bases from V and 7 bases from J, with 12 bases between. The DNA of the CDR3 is TGCGCCAGCAGCCAAGAGGGGGGGGCGGGTGAAAAACTGTTTTTT. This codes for CASSQEGGAGEKLFF.

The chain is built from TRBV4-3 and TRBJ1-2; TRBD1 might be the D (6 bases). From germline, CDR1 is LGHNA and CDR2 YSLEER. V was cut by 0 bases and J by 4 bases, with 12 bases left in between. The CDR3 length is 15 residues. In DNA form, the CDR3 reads TGCGCCAGCAGCCAAGATAGAGGACAGCTCTATGGCTACACCTTC. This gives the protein CASSQDRGQLYGYTF.

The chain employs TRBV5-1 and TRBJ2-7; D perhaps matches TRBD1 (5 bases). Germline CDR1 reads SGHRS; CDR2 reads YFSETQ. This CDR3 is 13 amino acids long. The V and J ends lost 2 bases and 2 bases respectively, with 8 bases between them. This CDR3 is CASSLEDTYEQYF. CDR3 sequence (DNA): TGCGCCAGCAGCTTAGAGGACACCTACGAGCAGTACTTC.

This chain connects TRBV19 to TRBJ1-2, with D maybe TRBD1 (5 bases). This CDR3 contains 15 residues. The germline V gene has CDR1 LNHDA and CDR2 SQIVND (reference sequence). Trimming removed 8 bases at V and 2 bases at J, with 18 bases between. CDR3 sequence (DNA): TGTGCCAGTGGCCCCCGGGGCTTTGGGAACTATGGCTACACCTTC. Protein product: CASGPRGFGNYGYTF.

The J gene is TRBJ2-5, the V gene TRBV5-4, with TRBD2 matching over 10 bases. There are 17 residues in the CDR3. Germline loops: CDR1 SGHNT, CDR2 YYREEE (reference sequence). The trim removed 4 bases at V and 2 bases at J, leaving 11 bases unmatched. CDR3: CASSGRILAGDQETQYF. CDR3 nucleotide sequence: TGTGCCAGCAGCGGACGGATTCTAGCGGGAGATCAAGAGACCCAGTACTTC.

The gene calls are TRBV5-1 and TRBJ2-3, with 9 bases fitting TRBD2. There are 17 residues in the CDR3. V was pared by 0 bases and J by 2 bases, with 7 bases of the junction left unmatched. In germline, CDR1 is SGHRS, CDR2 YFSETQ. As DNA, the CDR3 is TGCGCCAGCAGCTTGGCTCGACTAGCGGACAACACAGATACGCAGTATTTT. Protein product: CASSLARLADNTDTQYF.

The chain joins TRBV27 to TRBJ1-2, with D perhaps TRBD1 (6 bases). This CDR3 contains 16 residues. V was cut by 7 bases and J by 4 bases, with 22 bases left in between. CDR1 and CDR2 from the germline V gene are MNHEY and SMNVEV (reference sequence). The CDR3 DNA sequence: TGTGCCAGCATCATCATAACCCGGACAGCTGGCTATGGCTACACCTTC. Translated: CASIIITRTAGYGYTF.

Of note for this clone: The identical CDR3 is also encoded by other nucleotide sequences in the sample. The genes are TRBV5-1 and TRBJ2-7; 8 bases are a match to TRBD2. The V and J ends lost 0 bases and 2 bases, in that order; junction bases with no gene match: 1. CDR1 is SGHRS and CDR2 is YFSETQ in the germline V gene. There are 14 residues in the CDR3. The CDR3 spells CASSLGSGTYEQYF. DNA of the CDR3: TGCGCCAGCAGCTTGGGTAGCGGGACCTACGAGCAGTACTTC. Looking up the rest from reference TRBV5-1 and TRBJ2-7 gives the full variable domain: KAGVTQTPRYLIKTRGQQVTLSCSPISGHRSVSWYQQTPGQGLQFLFEYFSETQRNKGNFPGRFSGRQFSNSRSEMNVSTLELGDSALYLCASSLGSGTYEQYFGPGTRLTVT.

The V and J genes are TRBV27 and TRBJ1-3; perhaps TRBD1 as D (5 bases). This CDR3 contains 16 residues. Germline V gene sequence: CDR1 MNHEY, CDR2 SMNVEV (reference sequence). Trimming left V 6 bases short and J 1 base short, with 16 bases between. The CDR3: CASSQHGRGSGNTIYF. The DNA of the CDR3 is TGTGCCAGCAGCCAACACGGACGGGGGTCTGGAAACACCATATATTTT.

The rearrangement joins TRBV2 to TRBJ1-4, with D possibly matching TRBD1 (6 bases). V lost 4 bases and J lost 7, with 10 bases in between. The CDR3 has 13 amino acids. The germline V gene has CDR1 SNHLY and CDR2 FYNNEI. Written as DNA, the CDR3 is TGTGCCAGCAGTGCCGGGACACGTGAAAAACTGTTTTTT. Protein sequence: CASSAGTREKLFF.

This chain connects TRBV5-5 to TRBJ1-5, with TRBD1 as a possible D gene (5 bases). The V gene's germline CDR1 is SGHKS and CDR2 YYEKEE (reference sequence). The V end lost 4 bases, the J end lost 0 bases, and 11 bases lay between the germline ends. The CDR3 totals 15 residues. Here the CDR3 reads CASSRGRSSNQPQHF. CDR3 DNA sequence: TGTGCCAGCAGCCGGGGACGGAGTAGCAATCAGCCCCAGCATTTT. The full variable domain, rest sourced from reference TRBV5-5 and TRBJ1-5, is DAGVTQSPTHLIKTRGQQVTLRCSPISGHKSVSWYQQVLGQGPQFIFQYYEKEERGRGNFPDRFSARQFPNYSSELNVNALLLGDSALYLCASSRGRSSNQPQHFGDGTRLSIL.

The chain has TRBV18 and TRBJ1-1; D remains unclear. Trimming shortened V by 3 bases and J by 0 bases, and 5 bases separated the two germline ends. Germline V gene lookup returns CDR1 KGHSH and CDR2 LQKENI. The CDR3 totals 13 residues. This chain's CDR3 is CASSPALNTEAFF. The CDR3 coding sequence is TGTGCCAGCTCACCGGCTTTGAACACTGAAGCTTTCTTT. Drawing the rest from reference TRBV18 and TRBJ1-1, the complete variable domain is NAGVMQNPRHLVRRRGQEARLRCSPMKGHSHVYWYRQLPEEGLKFMVYLQKENIIDESGMPKERFSAEFPKEGPSILRIQQVVRGDSAAYFCASSPALNTEAFFGQGTRLTVV.

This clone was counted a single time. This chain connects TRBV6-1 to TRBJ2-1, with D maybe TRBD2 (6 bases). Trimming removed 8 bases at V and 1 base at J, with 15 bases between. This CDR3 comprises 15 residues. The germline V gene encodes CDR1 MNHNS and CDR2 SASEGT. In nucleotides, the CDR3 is TGTGCCAGCGCCCGAGTCGGGGGTTCCTACAATGAGCAGTTCTTC. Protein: CASARVGGSYNEQFF.

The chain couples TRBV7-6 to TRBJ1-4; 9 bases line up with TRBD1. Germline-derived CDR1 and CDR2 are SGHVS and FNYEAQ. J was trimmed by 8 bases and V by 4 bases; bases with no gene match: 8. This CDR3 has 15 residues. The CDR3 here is CASSSGTGRREKLFF. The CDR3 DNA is TGTGCCAGCAGCTCTGGGACAGGGCGAAGGGAAAAACTGTTTTTT.

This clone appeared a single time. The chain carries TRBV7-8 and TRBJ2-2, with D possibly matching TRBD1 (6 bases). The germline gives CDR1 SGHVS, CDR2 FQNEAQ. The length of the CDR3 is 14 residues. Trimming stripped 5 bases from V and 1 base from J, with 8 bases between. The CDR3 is CASSIQGNTGELFF. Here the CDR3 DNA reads TGTGCCAGCAGCATACAGGGGAACACCGGGGAGCTGTTTTTT.

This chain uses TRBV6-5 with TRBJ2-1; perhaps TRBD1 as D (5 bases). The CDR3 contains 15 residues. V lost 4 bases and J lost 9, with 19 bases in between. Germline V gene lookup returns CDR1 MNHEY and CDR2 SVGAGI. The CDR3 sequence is CASSFRTQAKGEQFF. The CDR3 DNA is TGTGCCAGCAGTTTCAGGACACAGGCTAAGGGTGAGCAGTTCTTC.

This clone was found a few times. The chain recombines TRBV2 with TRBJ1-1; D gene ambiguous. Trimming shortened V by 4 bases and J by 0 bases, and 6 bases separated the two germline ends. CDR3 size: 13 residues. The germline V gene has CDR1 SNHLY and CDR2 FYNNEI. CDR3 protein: CASSVAMNTEAFF. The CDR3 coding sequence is TGTGCCAGCAGTGTTGCGATGAACACTGAAGCTTTCTTT.

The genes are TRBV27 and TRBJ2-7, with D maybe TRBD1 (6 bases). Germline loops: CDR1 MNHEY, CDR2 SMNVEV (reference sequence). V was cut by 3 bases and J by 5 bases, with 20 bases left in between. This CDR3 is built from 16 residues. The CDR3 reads CASSLETGRKSDEQYF. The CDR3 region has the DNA TGTGCCAGCAGTTTGGAAACAGGGCGCAAGTCTGACGAGCAGTACTTC.

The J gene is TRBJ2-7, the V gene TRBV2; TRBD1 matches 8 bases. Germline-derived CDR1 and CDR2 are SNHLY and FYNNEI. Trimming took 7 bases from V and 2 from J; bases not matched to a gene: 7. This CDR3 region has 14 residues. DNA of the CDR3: TGTGCCAGCACAGCCGGGACAGGTCCCTACGAGCAGTACTTC. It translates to CASTAGTGPYEQYF. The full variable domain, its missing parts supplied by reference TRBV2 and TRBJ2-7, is EPEVTQTPSHQVTQMGQEVILRCVPISNHLYFYWYRQILGQKVEFLVSFYNNEISEKSEIFDDQFSVERPDGSNFTLKIRSTKLEDSAMYFCASTAGTGPYEQYFGPGTRLTVT.